Each of the 26 T cell receptor beta chains below was sequenced from the same sample in a study of T cells in Graves' hyperthyroidism and ophthalmopathy. Amplification targeted TCR beta CDR3 regions from RNA transcripts. During a first-round RT-PCR of the TCR CDR3, the HTBI primer set was used. TCRdb recomputed calls from the multiplex PCR reads with MiXCR, one row per CDR3 protein. The sample has under 550,000 distinct CDR3 sequences, about 20% seen once. The sequencing sample was made of blood. Receptors originate from a man in his forties or fifties with Graves' ophthalmopathy.

This clonotype was counted ten times or more. This sequence joins TRBV5-1 and TRBJ1-2, with D perhaps TRBD1 (6 bases). This CDR3 region has 15 residues. Germline V gene lookup returns CDR1 SGHRS and CDR2 YFSETQ. Trimming stripped 7 bases from V and 4 bases from J, with 20 bases between. CDR3 DNA sequence: TGCGCCAGCCGGTACAGGGCCCGCGAAGCCTATGGCTACACCTTC. This codes for CASRYRAREAYGYTF. Drawing the rest from reference TRBV5-1 and TRBJ1-2, the complete variable domain is KAGVTQTPRYLIKTRGQQVTLSCSPISGHRSVSWYQQTPGQGLQFLFEYFSETQRNKGNFPGRFSGRQFSNSRSEMNVSTLELGDSALYLCASRYRAREAYGYTFGSGTRLTVV.

This clonotype was counted between two and nine times. The chain has TRBV14 and TRBJ1-2; TRBD1 is a possible D gene (5 bases). V gave up 1 base and J gave up 4 bases, with 13 bases separating them. Germline values: CDR1 SGHDN, CDR2 FVKESK. CDR3 length equals 15 residues. CDR3 in amino acids: CASSQGQHVRYGYTF. CDR3 in DNA: TGTGCCAGCAGCCAAGGACAGCATGTTCGCTATGGCTACACCTTC. The complete variable domain, with remaining parts taken from reference TRBV14 and TRBJ1-2, reads EAGVTQFPSHSVIEKGQTVTLRCDPISGHDNLYWYRRVMGKEIKFLLHFVKESKQDESGMPNNRFLAERTGGTYSTLKVQPAELEDSGVYFCASSQGQHVRYGYTFGSGTRLTVV.

There are many counts of this clonotype. V gene TRBV28 combines with J gene TRBJ2-7, with D perhaps being TRBD1 or TRBD2 (5 bases each). V lost 7 bases, J lost 4 bases, and 17 bases lay in between. Germline lookup yields CDR1 MDHEN and CDR2 SYDVKM. CDR3 length: 14 residues. The chain's CDR3 is CASNPGTMLYEQYF. CDR3 bases: TGTGCCAGCAACCCCGGGACGATGCTTTACGAGCAGTACTTC.

This clonotype has more than one count but fewer than ten. The J gene is TRBJ1-2, the V gene TRBV28; D not resolved. The V end lost 4 bases, the J end lost 5 bases, and 14 bases lay between the germline ends. There are 14 residues in the CDR3. Germline CDR1 reads MDHEN; CDR2 reads SYDVKM. The CDR3 loop reads CASSSRANGYGYTF. The CDR3 DNA follows: TGTGCCAGCAGTTCCCGGGCCAATGGGTATGGCTACACCTTC.

The CDR3 nucleotides are TGCAGTGCTAGAGATTTACGACAGCTACTCACCATGAACACTGAAGCTTTCTTT. It yields the protein CSARDLRQLLTMNTEAFF. The V call is TRBV20-1, the J call TRBJ1-1; tentatively, D is TRBD1 (5 bases). Germline V CDR1 and CDR2: DFQATT, SNEGSKA (reference sequence). V shed 0 bases and J shed 0 bases, with 20 bases lying between them. CDR3 length: 18 residues.

This clonotype was picked up a small number of times. The chain joins TRBV28 to TRBJ1-2, with 8 bases that match TRBD1. V lost 7 bases and J lost 4; bases outside the gene matches: 11. Germline assignment: CDR1 MDHEN and CDR2 SYDVKM. The CDR3 spans 15 residues. CDR3 sequence reads: CASTPTRGPGYGYTF. CDR3 coding DNA: TGTGCCAGCACTCCGACCAGGGGGCCGGGCTATGGCTACACCTTC.

Remarks on this clonotype: The CDR3 ends on some other residue instead of the conserved phenylalanine or tryptophan, so this is likely a read error. The chain is built from TRBV5-1 and TRBJ1-1; D call uncertain. The CDR3 has 14 residues. In germline, CDR1 is SGHRS, CDR2 YFSETQ. V was shortened by 2 bases and J by 1 base, with 9 bases between the two germline ends. This CDR3 is CASSLGLGNTEAFS. The CDR3 DNA sequence: TGCGCCAGCAGCTTAGGACTGGGGAACACTGAAGCTTTCTCT.

As concerns this clonotype: At one end the junction does not follow the germline gene, possibly because of a read error. The chain joins TRBV27 to TRBJ2-1; 14 bases map to TRBD2. The germline gives CDR1 MNHEY, CDR2 SMNVEV (reference sequence). The CDR3 spans 16 residues. CDR3 region: CAGSRTSGGNYNEQFF. The DNA of the CDR3 is TGTGCCGGCAGCAGGACTAGCGGGGGGAACTACAATGAGCAGTTCTTC.

The table lists this clonotype with many counts. This chain uses TRBV3-1 with TRBJ1-2; maybe TRBD1 (5 bases). The CDR3 length is 13 residues. Looked up from germline, CDR1 is LGHDT and CDR2 is YNNKEL (reference sequence). Trimming removed 2 bases at V and 7 bases at J, with 11 bases between. CDR3 coding DNA: TGTGCCAGCAGCCAATGGGGCGATGGTGGCTACACCTTC. Translating it yields CASSQWGDGGYTF.

This clonotype was detected many times. The chain links TRBV3-1 to TRBJ2-4; D uncertain. The CDR3 totals 11 residues. Trimming cost V 1 base and J 8 bases, with 3 bases left between them. CDR1 and CDR2 (germline): LGHDT, YNNKEL (reference sequence). In DNA, the CDR3 is TGTGCCAGCAGCCAAGGTGACATTCAGTACTTC. As protein: CASSQGDIQYF.

This clonotype was detected only a few times. For the CDR3, the DNA is TGTGCCAGTAGTACCCCCGGGACATCCTACGGGCAGTTCTTC. Translating it yields CASSTPGTSYGQFF. The chain recombines TRBV19 with TRBJ2-7, with D perhaps matching TRBD1 (6 bases). Near its end, the DNA agrees better with TRBJ2-1, so the J call may be wrong. Germline CDR1 is LNHDA and CDR2 is SQIVND (reference sequence). The CDR3 runs 14 residues.

This chain connects TRBV6-1 to TRBJ1-6; possible D gene TRBD1, 6 bases. The V and J ends lost 2 bases and 4 bases respectively, with 15 bases between them. This CDR3 is 17 amino acids long. The V gene's germline CDR1 is MNHNS and CDR2 SASEGT. The CDR3 bases are TGTGCCAGCAGTGAAACAGGGAGGAGGGGATATAATTCACCCCTCCACTTT. Translation: CASSETGRRGYNSPLHF.

About this clonotype itself: A much larger clone differs from this one at a single base, so this may be a read error. The chain uses TRBV12-3 or TRBV12-4 and TRBJ2-2, with D perhaps matching TRBD1 or TRBD2 (6 bases each). V was pared by 4 bases and J by 4 bases, with 16 bases between. The CDR3 covers 16 residues. CDR3 DNA: TGTGCCAGCAGTTCAGTACAGGGAGGTCGCACCGGGGAGCTGTTTTTT. Translated: CASSSVQGGRTGELFF.

The rearrangement uses TRBV5-8 and TRBJ2-5; 9 positions agree with TRBD2. CDR1 and CDR2 (germline): SGHTS, YDEGEE. This CDR3 is 14 amino acids long. Trimming cost V 4 bases and J 1 base; bases outside gene matches: 2. CDR3 coding DNA: TGTGCCAGCAGCCAGCGGGGGGCCCAAGAGACCCAGTACTTC. This translates into CASSQRGAQETQYF.

The genes are TRBV27 and TRBJ1-5, with D unresolved. The germline CDR1 and CDR2 sequences are MNHEY and SMNVEV (reference sequence). The germline V and J ends were trimmed by 2 bases and 9 bases, with 8 bases remaining between them. The CDR3 length is 12 residues. In DNA form, the CDR3 reads TGTGCCAGCAGTTTAGGGTCCGGGCCCCAGCATTTT. Residues: CASSLGSGPQHF.

This rearrangement joins TRBV13 to TRBJ2-7, with D hard to call. Germline CDR1 reads PRHDT; CDR2 reads FYEKMQ (reference sequence). This CDR3 is built from 13 residues. Deletions cut 2 bases from V and 4 bases from J, with 9 bases between. The CDR3 DNA is TGTGCCAGCAGCTTAAACCCCAAGTACGAGCAGTACTTC. It specifies CASSLNPKYEQYF.

This clonotype was seen a few times. The J gene is TRBJ2-1, the V gene TRBV18; D tentatively fits TRBD1 or TRBD2 (6 bases each). The CDR3 sequence is 15 residues long. V lost 3 bases to trimming and J lost 10 bases, with 19 bases between them. Germline lookup yields CDR1 KGHSH and CDR2 LQKENI. Written as DNA, the CDR3 is TGTGCCAGCTCACCTGAACAGTTTATCGGGGGCGAGCAGTTCTTC. Its translation: CASSPEQFIGGEQFF.

The chain has TRBV5-5 and TRBJ2-5; TRBD1 matches at 7 bases. The CDR3 contains 15 residues. Germline CDR1 reads SGHKS; CDR2 reads YYEKEE (reference sequence). After removal of 4 bases from V and 9 bases from J, the junction contained 15 bases not matched to a gene. The CDR3 loop is CASSDYRGRGGSQYF. In DNA form, the CDR3 reads TGTGCCAGCAGCGATTACAGGGGAAGGGGTGGGTCCCAGTACTTC.

Here the CDR3 DNA reads TGTGCCAGCACTTTTTCGGGGAGCGGGAGCGCAGATACGCAGTATTTT. Its translation: CASTFSGSGSADTQYF. V gene TRBV6-2 or TRBV6-3 combines with J gene TRBJ2-3, with 8 bases aligning to TRBD2. Germline CDR1 is MNHEY and CDR2 is SVGEGT. The J segment lost 4 bases and the V segment lost 7 bases, leaving 13 bases of the junction unmatched. The CDR3 loop spans 16 amino acids.

The chain is built from TRBV5-6 and TRBJ2-1; D may be TRBD1 (5 bases). This CDR3 is 16 amino acids long. Between the trimmed V and J ends, which lost 1 base and 2 bases, there was a span of 13 bases. Germline CDR1 reads SGHDT; CDR2 reads YYEEEE. For the CDR3, the DNA is TGTGCCAGCAGCTTGTGGGGCTCTACCCCCTACAATGAGCAGTTCTTC. Translated: CASSLWGSTPYNEQFF.

The chain couples TRBV6-2 or TRBV6-3 to TRBJ1-2; D is uncertain. In germline, CDR1 is MNHEY, CDR2 SVGEGT. V lost 7 bases to trimming and J lost 7 bases, with 13 bases between them. CDR3 size: 12 residues. CDR3 DNA sequence: TGTGCCAGCACCGAGGACCTAACTGGCTACACCTTC. Its protein is CASTEDLTGYTF.

This clonotype showed up many times. J is TRBJ2-3 and V is TRBV5-1; 8 bases agree with TRBD2. Germline values: CDR1 SGHRS, CDR2 YFSETQ. The CDR3 totals 14 residues. The ends lost 7 bases at V and 0 bases at J; junction bases unmatched: 4. As DNA, the CDR3 is TGCGCCAGCCGTGTAGCGGGGAGCACAGATACGCAGTATTTT. This codes for CASRVAGSTDTQYF.

CDR3 sequence reads: CATAYFATNEKLFF. CDR3 DNA: TGCGCCACCGCATACTTTGCAACTAATGAAAAACTGTTTTTT. The chain has TRBV10-2 and TRBJ1-4; D uncertain. This CDR3 has 14 amino acids. The germline CDR1 and CDR2 sequences are WSHSY and SAAADI. The V end lost 10 bases, the J end lost 0 bases, and 12 bases lay between the germline ends.

This clonotype was counted between two and nine times. The chain carries TRBV11-2 and TRBJ2-2; 12 positions agree with TRBD2. V shed 5 bases, J shed 4 bases, and the junction held 5 bases outside the gene matches. CDR1 is SGHAT, CDR2 FQNNGV, per germline. CDR3 length equals 16 residues. For the CDR3, the DNA is TGTGCCAGCAGCCCCACTAGCGGGGGGCCCACCGGGGAGCTGTTTTTT. Translation gives CASSPTSGGPTGELFF.

This clonotype was seen more than once but under ten times. The V gene is TRBV7-6, the J gene TRBJ2-3; D perhaps matches TRBD2 (5 bases). This CDR3 has 15 residues. Germline CDR1 and CDR2: SGHVS and FNYEAQ. V was clipped by 2 bases and J by 4 bases, with 13 bases between them. The CDR3 reads CASSLLPNSADTQYF. The CDR3 nucleotides are TGTGCCAGCAGCTTACTCCCAAATAGCGCAGATACGCAGTATTTT.

There are many counts of this clonotype. The rearrangement joins TRBV18 to TRBJ2-7; D not certain. CDR1 is KGHSH, CDR2 LQKENI, per germline. The CDR3 is 14 amino acids. The germline V and J ends were trimmed by 3 bases and 2 bases, with 11 bases remaining between them. The CDR3 spells CASSPSRSTYEQYF. DNA of the CDR3: TGTGCCAGCTCACCTTCGCGGAGCACCTACGAGCAGTACTTC. The full variable domain, with the rest looked up from reference TRBV18 and TRBJ2-7, is NAGVMQNPRHLVRRRGQEARLRCSPMKGHSHVYWYRQLPEEGLKFMVYLQKENIIDESGMPKERFSAEFPKEGPSILRIQQVVRGDSAAYFCASSPSRSTYEQYFGPGTRLTVT.